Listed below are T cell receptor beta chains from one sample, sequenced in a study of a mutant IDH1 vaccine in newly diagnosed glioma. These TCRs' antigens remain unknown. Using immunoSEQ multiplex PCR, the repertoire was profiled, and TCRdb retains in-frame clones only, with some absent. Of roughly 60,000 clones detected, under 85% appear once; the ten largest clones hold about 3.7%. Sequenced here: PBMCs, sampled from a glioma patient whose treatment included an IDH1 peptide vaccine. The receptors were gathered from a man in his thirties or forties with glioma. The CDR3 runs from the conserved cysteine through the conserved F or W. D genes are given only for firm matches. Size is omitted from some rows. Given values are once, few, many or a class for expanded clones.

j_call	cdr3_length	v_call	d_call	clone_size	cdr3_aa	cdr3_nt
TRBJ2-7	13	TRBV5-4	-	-	CASSPGTHWEQYF	TGTGCCAGCAGCCCTGGGACCCATTGGGAGCAGTACTTT
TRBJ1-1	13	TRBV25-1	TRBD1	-	CASSLQSQGRAFF	TGTGCCAGCAGTTTACAATCACAGGGGAGAGCTTTCTTT
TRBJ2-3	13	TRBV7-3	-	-	CASSSWGQDTQYF	TGTGCCAGCAGCTCGTGGGGTCAGGATACGCAGTATTTT
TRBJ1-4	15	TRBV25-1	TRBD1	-	CASSETGAANEKLFF	TGTGCCAGCAGTGAAACAGGGGCAGCTAATGAAAAACTGTTTTTT
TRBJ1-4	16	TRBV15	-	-	CATSRPGGQNNEKLFF	TGTGCCACCAGCAGGCCGGGTGGGCAGAACAATGAAAAACTGTTTTTT
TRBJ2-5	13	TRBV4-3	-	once	CASSPRIRETQYF	TGCGCCAGCAGCCCCAGAATCCGGGAGACCCAGTACTTC
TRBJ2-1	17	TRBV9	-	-	CASSPRGRGRSYNEQFF	TGTGCCAGCAGCCCCCGGGGTAGAGGGAGGTCCTACAATGAGCAGTTCTTC
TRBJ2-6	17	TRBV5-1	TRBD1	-	CASSPGQGWSGANVLTF	TGCGCCAGCAGCCCCGGACAGGGTTGGTCTGGGGCCAACGTCCTGACTTTC
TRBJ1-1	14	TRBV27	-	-	CASSPQGHYTEAFF	TGTGCCAGCAGTCCCCAGGGACATTACACTGAAGCTTTCTTT
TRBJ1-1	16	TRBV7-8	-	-	CASSLAGRGIKRAAFF	TGTGCCAGCAGCCTAGCCGGGCGGGGGATTAAGCGAGCAGCTTTCTTT
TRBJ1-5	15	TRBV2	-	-	CASSEVNFQGQPQHF	TGTGCCAGCAGTGAAGTGAACTTTCAGGGTCAGCCCCAGCATTTT
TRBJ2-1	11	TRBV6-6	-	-	CASSYSGEQFF	TGTGCCAGCAGTTACTCGGGGGAGCAGTTCTTC
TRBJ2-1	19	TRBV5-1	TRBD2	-	CASSLGLAGGSPLYNEQFF	TGCGCCAGCAGCTTGGGACTAGCGGGAGGATCTCCACTTTACAATGAGCAGTTCTTC
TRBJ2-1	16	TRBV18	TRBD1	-	CASAEPGGFSYNEQFF	TGTGCCAGCGCAGAACCAGGGGGTTTCTCCTACAATGAGCAGTTCTTC
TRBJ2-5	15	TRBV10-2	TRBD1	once	CASSEWTGESETQYF	TGCGCCAGCAGTGAATGGACAGGGGAGAGCGAGACCCAGTACTTC
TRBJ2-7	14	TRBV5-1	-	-	CASSLSGGFYEQYF	TGCGCCAGCAGCTTGTCCGGGGGATTCTACGAGCAGTACTTC
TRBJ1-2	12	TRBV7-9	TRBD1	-	CASSWQGDGYTF	TGTGCCAGCAGCTGGCAGGGGGATGGCTACACCTTC
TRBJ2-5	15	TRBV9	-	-	CASSVGGTSQETQYF	TGTGCCAGCAGCGTAGGGGGGACATCGCAAGAGACCCAGTACTTC
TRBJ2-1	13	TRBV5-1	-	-	CASSLGVSGEQFF	TGCGCCAGCAGCTTGGGGGTTTCAGGTGAGCAGTTCTTC
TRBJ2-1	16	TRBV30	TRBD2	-	CAWSVPASGGENEQFF	TGTGCCTGGAGTGTACCGGCGAGCGGGGGGGAGAATGAGCAGTTCTTC
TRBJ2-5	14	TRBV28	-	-	CASSSSGPEETQYF	TGTGCCAGCAGTTCCTCCGGACCCGAAGAGACCCAGTACTTC
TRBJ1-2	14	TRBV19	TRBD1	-	CASSPSTGSSGYTF	TGTGCCAGTAGTCCTTCGACAGGGAGTAGCGGCTACACCTTC
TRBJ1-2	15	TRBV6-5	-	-	CASSSTTGIGYGYTF	TGTGCCAGCAGTTCTACGACAGGAATTGGCTATGGCTACACCTTC
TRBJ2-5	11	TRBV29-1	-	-	CSVEDRETQYF	TGCAGCGTTGAAGATCGGGAGACCCAGTACTTC
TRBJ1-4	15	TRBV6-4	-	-	CASSVDSGANEKLFF	TGTGCCAGCAGTGTAGATTCAGGGGCCAATGAAAAACTGTTTTTT
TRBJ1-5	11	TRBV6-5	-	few	CASVGGKPQHF	TGTGCCAGCGTAGGGGGTAAGCCCCAGCATTTT
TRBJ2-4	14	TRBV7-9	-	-	CASSLRGTKNIQYF	TGTGCCAGCAGCTTAAGGGGAACCAAAAACATTCAGTACTTC
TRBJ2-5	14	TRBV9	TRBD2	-	CASGRREGQETQYF	TGTGCCAGCGGAAGGCGGGAGGGCCAGGAGACCCAGTACTTC
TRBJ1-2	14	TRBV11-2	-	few	CASSLNPGPTGYTF	TGTGCCAGCAGCTTGAATCCAGGGCCGACTGGCTACACCTTC
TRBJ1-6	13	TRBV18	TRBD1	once	CATRQGANSPLHF	TGTGCCACGCGTCAGGGGGCGAATTCACCCCTCCACTTT
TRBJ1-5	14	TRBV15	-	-	CATSRGQRNQPQHF	TGTGCCACCAGCAGAGGACAGCGCAATCAGCCCCAGCATTTT
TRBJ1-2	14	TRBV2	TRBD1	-	CASTSGGQYYGYTF	TGTGCCAGCACGTCAGGGGGACAGTACTATGGCTACACCTTC
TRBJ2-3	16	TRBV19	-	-	CASSPGRLIFTDTQYF	TGTGCCAGTAGTCCGGGACGTCTGATCTTCACAGATACGCAGTATTTT
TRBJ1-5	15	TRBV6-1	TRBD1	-	CASSEMGQGTQPQHF	TGTGCCAGCAGTGAAATGGGACAGGGGACTCAGCCCCAGCATTTT
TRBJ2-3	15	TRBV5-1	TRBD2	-	CASSLGGGRTDTQYF	TGCGCCAGCAGCTTGGGGGGCGGGAGGACAGATACGCAGTATTTT
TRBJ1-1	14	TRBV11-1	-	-	CASSLESDLPEAFF	TGTGCCAGCAGCTTAGAATCGGACCTACCTGAAGCTTTCTTT
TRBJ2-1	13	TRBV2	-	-	CASSELGRANVFF	TGTGCCAGCAGTGAATTAGGAAGGGCCAATGTGTTCTTC
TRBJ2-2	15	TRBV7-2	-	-	CASSLSLRRTGELFF	TGTGCCAGCAGCTTAAGTCTTAGGCGAACCGGGGAGCTGTTTTTT
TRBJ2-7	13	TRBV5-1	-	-	CASSLARGYEQYF	TGCGCCAGCAGCTTGGCCCGGGGCTACGAGCAGTACTTC
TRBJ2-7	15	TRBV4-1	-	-	CASSQGGAASYEQYF	TGCGCCAGCAGCCAAGGGGGAGCGGCTTCCTACGAGCAGTACTTC
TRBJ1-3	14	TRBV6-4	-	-	CASSRPGTGNTIYF	TGTGCCAGCAGTAGGCCGGGGACTGGAAACACCATATATTTT
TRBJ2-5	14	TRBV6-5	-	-	CATLVVSRYETQYF	TGTGCCACCTTAGTTGTATCTCGGTATGAGACCCAGTACTTC
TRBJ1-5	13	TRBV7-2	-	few	CASSLFGDQPQHF	TGTGCCAGCAGCTTATTTGGTGATCAGCCCCAGCATTTT
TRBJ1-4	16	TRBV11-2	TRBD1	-	CASSRQGRLPNEKLFF	TGTGCCAGCAGCCGACAGGGAAGGCTTCCTAATGAAAAACTGTTTTTT
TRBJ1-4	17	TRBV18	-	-	CASSQYRDFATNEKLFF	TGTGCCAGCTCCCAATATAGGGACTTTGCAACTAATGAAAAACTGTTTTTT
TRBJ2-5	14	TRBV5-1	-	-	CASSVQQGTQTQYF	TGCGCCAGCAGCGTACAACAGGGCACCCAGACCCAGTACTTC
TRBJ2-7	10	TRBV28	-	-	CASSAAEQYF	TGTGCCAGCAGCGCGGCTGAGCAGTACTTC
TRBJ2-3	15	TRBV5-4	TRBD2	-	CASSSQRGTPDTQYF	TGTGCCAGCAGCTCGCAGCGGGGGACTCCAGATACGCAGTATTTT
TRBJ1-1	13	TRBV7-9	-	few	CASSLEGDTEAFF	TGTGCCAGCAGCTTGGAAGGGGACACTGAAGCTTTCTTT
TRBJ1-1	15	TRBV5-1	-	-	CASTQLGGVDTEAFF	TGCGCCAGCACCCAACTGGGTGGGGTTGACACTGAAGCTTTCTTT
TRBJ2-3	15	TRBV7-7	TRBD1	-	CASSLGTGVTDTQYF	TGTGCCAGCAGCCTCGGGACAGGAGTCACAGATACGCAGTATTTT
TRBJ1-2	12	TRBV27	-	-	CASSFKGYGYTF	TGTGCCAGCAGTTTTAAGGGCTATGGCTACACCTTC
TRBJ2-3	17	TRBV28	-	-	CASSTPYSVTSTDTQYF	TGTGCCAGCAGCACCCCTTATAGCGTCACTAGCACAGATACGCAGTATTTT